This TCR beta chain was found in a study of blood T cell repertoires in COVID-19 (dated by TCRdb to the early 2020s). Regarding the complete study: The collaborator samples originated in the United States, Italy and Spain and spanned the acute and convalescent phases of COVID-19. Sample metadata almost always included a de-identified subject ID, COVID-19 status, age in years and sex. HLA class I and class II types, where available, came from metadata supplied by the sample provider rather than from assay-based typing. The samples were drawn from two sources: the first 160 participants of the ongoing ImmuneRACE study, and approximately 1,300 subjects contributed by 6 global collaborators. Subjects who had been exposed to COVID-19, were actively infected with it, or had recovered from it provided the deeply sampled blood TCRbeta repertoires that made up the dataset. The repertoires were released in a freely available public database meant as a resource for research on the immune response to SARS-CoV-2. The prospective study material was composed of cDNA or gDNA derived from T cells, B-cell-depleted T cells, or PBMCs.

TCRbeta CDR3 regions were amplified from genomic DNA by means of the immunoSEQ Assay, a bias-controlled multiplex PCR. The published analysis was carried out like this. The number of nucleated cells in each sample was estimated from the amplification of reference gene primers within the assay. To quantify the absolute abundance of each unique TCRbeta CDR3 rearrangement, sequence reads were collapsed and filtered. For each sample, productive Simpson clonality was calculated as the square root of Simpson's diversity index over productive rearrangements. TCRdb stores this immuneACCESS table with in-frame sequences only. Part of the clones is absent; in the studies checked, under half of the shortfall reflects unresolved V genes, and no reason is known for the rest. The DNA gave D and trimming, while V, J and clone size come from that table. The sample has more than 85,000 clones on record, approximately 90% of them singletons. The leading ten clones occupy 5.2% of the sample.

The research as a whole found: The quantity of clinical and demographic metadata differed by source and by participant and was supplied without curation.

This clone was counted a single time. Its antigen remains unidentified. The sample holds no much larger clone one base away, and base qualities are not on file. One collaborating source in Seattle enrolled patients while the patients were actively infected and followed the patients over time throughout the course of disease. Each collaborating institution followed its own protocols to collect whole blood in K2EDTA tubes. Collaborator samples were shipped for TCRbeta analysis as frozen whole blood, isolated PBMCs, or DNA extracted from either sample type. This TCR derives from a woman aged 45-60 years with COVID-19, enrolled during active disease. The sample consisted of peripheral blood.

The sequenced DNA: TGTGCCACCAGTGACCGCGGGGGGACGTACCAAGAGACCCAGTACTTC. Translated, it reads CATSDRGGTYQETQYF. The sequence is built from TRBV24-1 and TRBJ2-5; TRBD2 aligns with 8 central bases. Compared with germline, V lacks 4 bases and J lacks 0 bases; bases without a gene match: 6. Reading from cysteine to phenylalanine, the CDR3 counts 16 amino acids. Only CDR3 DNA is held: 48 bases, read in frame from base 1. The CDR1 and CDR2 encoded by the germline V gene are KGHDR and SFDVKD.